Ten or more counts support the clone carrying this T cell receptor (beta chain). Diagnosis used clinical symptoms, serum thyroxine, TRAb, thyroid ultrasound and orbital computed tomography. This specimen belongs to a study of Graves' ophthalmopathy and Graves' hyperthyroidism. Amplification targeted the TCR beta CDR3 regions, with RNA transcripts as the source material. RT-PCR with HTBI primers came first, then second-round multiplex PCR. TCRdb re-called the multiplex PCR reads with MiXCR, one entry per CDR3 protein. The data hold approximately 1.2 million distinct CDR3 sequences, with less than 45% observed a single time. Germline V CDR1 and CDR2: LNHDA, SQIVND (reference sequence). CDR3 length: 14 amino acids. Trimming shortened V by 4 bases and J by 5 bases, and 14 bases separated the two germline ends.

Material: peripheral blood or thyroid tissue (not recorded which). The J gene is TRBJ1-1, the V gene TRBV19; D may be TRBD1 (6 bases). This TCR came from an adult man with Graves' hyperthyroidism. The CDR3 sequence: CASSRGQPSTEAFF. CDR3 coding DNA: TGTGCCAGTAGTAGAGGACAGCCGTCAACTGAAGCTTTCTTT.